These T cell receptor beta chains were read from a single sample in a study of T cells in Graves' hyperthyroidism and ophthalmopathy. In TCRdb, the multiplex PCR reads were re-called with MiXCR into one record per CDR3 protein. The data hold a few hundred thousand distinct CDR3 sequences, with approximately 14% observed a single time. The sequenced material came from blood. These receptors were collected from a woman between 40 and 55 years old with Graves' ophthalmopathy. The CDR3 runs from the conserved cysteine through the conserved F or W. The D gene is left open where the match is weak. Size is stated for part of the rows, as once, few or many counts, or as a class when the clone is expanded.

v_call	j_call	d_call	clone_size	cdr3_aa	cdr3_nt
TRBV6-2/TRBV6-3	TRBJ1-4	.	few	CASSTTGPRGEKLFF	TGTGCCAGCAGTACGACCGGGCCGAGGGGTGAAAAACTGTTTTTT
TRBV14	TRBJ2-3	.	once	CASGQGPTGSTDTQYF	TGTGCCAGCGGCCAGGGGCCAACGGGGAGCACAGATACGCAGTATTTT
TRBV5-1	TRBJ1-4	.	many	CASRQGWRTTNEKLFF	TGCGCCAGCAGACAGGGTTGGAGAACAACTAATGAAAAACTGTTTTTT
TRBV18	TRBJ1-4	.	.	CASSPGTHEKLFF	TGTGCCAGCTCACCCGGGACCCATGAAAAACTGTTTTTT
TRBV6-1	TRBJ1-5	.	many	CATKSLSSYSNQPQHF	TGTGCCACCAAATCGCTCTCTAGTTATAGCAATCAGCCCCAGCATTTT
TRBV28	TRBJ2-1	TRBD2	many	CASSLFPFREGSYNEQFF	TGTGCCAGCAGTTTATTCCCCTTCCGGGAGGGCTCCTACAATGAGCAGTTCTTC
TRBV28	TRBJ1-5	.	.	CASLTRLEAPQHF	TGTGCCAGCCTTACCCGGCTAGAAGCGCCCCAGCATTTT
TRBV15	TRBJ2-2	.	few	CATSREITGNTGELFF	TGTGCCACCAGCAGAGAAATCACAGGGAACACCGGGGAGCTGTTTTTT
TRBV19	TRBJ2-1	.	few	CASSINGRVLNEQFF	TGTGCCAGTAGTATAAACGGAAGAGTCTTGAATGAGCAGTTCTTC
TRBV13	TRBJ2-2	TRBD2	.	CASSSLAGANTGELFF	TGTGCCAGCAGCTCCCTGGCGGGGGCGAACACCGGGGAGCTGTTTTTT
TRBV11-2	TRBJ2-7	TRBD2	many	CASSLGSSGSTYEQYF	TGTGCCAGCAGCTTAGGTAGTAGCGGGTCAACCTACGAGCAGTACTTC
TRBV20-1	TRBJ2-3	.	.	CSARGARDTQYF	TGCAGTGCTAGGGGGGCGAGAGATACGCAGTATTTT
TRBV19	TRBJ1-2	.	few	CASTTRGGHRLDGYTF	TGTGCCAGTACCACCAGGGGAGGCCACCGACTCGATGGCTACACCTTC
TRBV6-1	TRBJ1-2	TRBD1	many	CASSMDRGVGYTF	TGTGCCAGCAGCATGGACAGGGGGGTTGGCTACACCTTC
TRBV20-1	TRBJ1-3	.	few	CSARDSSWGNTIYF	TGCAGTGCTAGAGATAGTTCTTGGGGAAACACCATATATTTT
TRBV5-1	TRBJ2-1	TRBD1	once	CASSFTGGNNEQLF	TGCGCCAGCAGCTTTACAGGGGGGAACAATGAGCAGCTCTTC
TRBV19	TRBJ1-5	TRBD1	.	CASSSDHRGHQPQHF	TGTGCCAGTAGCTCCGATCACAGGGGGCATCAGCCCCAGCATTTT
TRBV30	TRBJ2-1	.	many	CAWSSAVYNEQFF	TGTGCCTGGAGTTCCGCGGTGTACAATGAGCAGTTCTTC
TRBV13	TRBJ1-1	.	.	CASSRRGLDTEAFF	TGTGCCAGCAGCAGAAGGGGGTTGGACACTGAAGCTTTCTTT
TRBV9	TRBJ2-7	TRBD1	few	CASARQGSSYEQYF	TGTGCCAGTGCCCGACAGGGGAGCTCCTACGAGCAGTACTTC
TRBV28	TRBJ2-5	.	many	CASSSRTGPQETQYF	TGTGCCAGCAGTTCGAGGACGGGACCCCAAGAGACCCAGTACTTC
TRBV29-1	TRBJ2-7	.	once	CSGGTPYEQYF	TGCAGCGGCGGGACCCCCTACGAGCAGTACTTC
TRBV27	TRBJ2-1	.	many	CASSFVRDAARNEQFF	TGTGCCAGCAGTTTTGTCCGGGACGCAGCCCGCAATGAGCAGTTCTTC
TRBV5-4	TRBJ2-2	TRBD1	.	CASSPPGQANTGELFF	TGTGCCAGCAGCCCCCCGGGACAGGCGAACACCGGGGAGCTGTTTTTT
TRBV6-1	TRBJ2-1	TRBD1	many	CASTPGQIYNEQFF	TGTGCCAGCACCCCGGGACAGATATACAATGAGCAGTTCTTC
TRBV19	TRBJ1-1	.	many	CASSTVGGFTEAFF	TGTGCCAGTAGCACGGTGGGAGGATTCACTGAAGCTTTCTTT
TRBV28	TRBJ2-7	.	many	CASEVGNEQYF	TGTGCCAGCGAGGTGGGCAACGAGCAGTACTTC
TRBV20-1	TRBJ1-2	TRBD1	many	CSARGSGGSYGYTF	TGCAGTGCTAGAGGCTCAGGGGGCAGCTATGGCTACACCTTC
TRBV11-2	TRBJ2-7	TRBD1	many	CASSYEDRSYEQYF	TGTGCCAGCAGCTACGAGGACAGGTCCTACGAGCAGTACTTC
TRBV5-1	TRBJ1-2	TRBD1	few	CASSLEGQTSDAGYGYTF	TGCGCCAGCAGCTTGGAGGGACAGACATCCGATGCGGGCTATGGCTACACCTTC
TRBV2	TRBJ2-6	.	many	CASSGGANVLTF	TGTGCCAGCAGTGGGGGGGCCAACGTCCTGACTTTC
TRBV5-4	TRBJ1-6	.	.	CASSLIPSSYNSPLHF	TGTGCCAGCAGCTTAATACCGAGCTCCTATAATTCACCCCTCCACTTT
TRBV6-1	TRBJ1-4	.	many	CASMSPRDANEKLFF	TGTGCCAGCATGTCCCCCCGGGACGCGAATGAAAAACTGTTTTTT
TRBV7-9	TRBJ1-2	.	many	CASSFGGSRFGYTF	TGTGCCAGCAGCTTTGGGGGGAGTCGCTTTGGCTACACCTTC
TRBV28	TRBJ2-5	.	.	CASSFDRPRETQYF	TGTGCCAGCAGTTTTGACAGGCCTCGGGAGACCCAGTACTTC
TRBV9	TRBJ1-4	TRBD1	.	CASSVEGAPDRLRLELFF	TGTGCCAGCAGCGTAGAGGGGGCCCCGGACCGACTTAGACTTGAACTGTTTTTT
TRBV2	TRBJ2-1	.	many	CASSGDVGEQFF	TGTGCCAGCAGTGGGGATGTTGGTGAGCAGTTCTTC